This passage covers 14 T cell receptor beta chains from one sample sequenced in a study of T-cell memory formation after mild COVID-19 (dated by TCRdb to about 2021). Library preparation used 5' RACE. TCRdb lists the instrument as Illumina NovaSeq 6000. Starting from the raw public reads, TCRdb applied fastp trimming at Q25, assembled clones with MiXCR and retained in-frame beta chains. Each entry is one CDR3 protein sequence, shown with its most common DNA and genes. The sample records tens of thousands of distinct CDR3 sequences, about 7.1% of which are singletons. 1.4% to 1.5% of the sample rests with the top ten. Sequenced material: PBMCs or a T cell subset sorted from them (not recorded which). Receptor source: a man aged 18 to 35 who had mild COVID-19 (a few samples of this study predate the infection). The sample titles of this study are shuffled in the database, so cell type and time point are left out; the donor was told from shared clones.

This clonotype was observed a handful of times. This chain uses TRBV4-3 with TRBJ2-2; D is tentatively TRBD1 or TRBD2 (5 bases each). V lost 3 bases, J lost 7 bases, and 15 bases lay in between. The length of the CDR3 is 15 residues. The germline V gene has CDR1 LGHNA and CDR2 YSLEER. CDR3 nucleotides: TGCGCCAGCAGCCATCTTCTGGGGGTTGTCGGGGAGCTGTTTTTT. Translating gives CASSHLLGVVGELFF.

Many counts were recorded for this clonotype. The genes are TRBV5-1 and TRBJ2-5, with TRBD1 identical over 8 bases. The CDR3 consists of 16 residues. CDR1 SGHRS and CDR2 YFSETQ come from the germline V gene. J lost 1 base, V lost 0 bases, and 5 bases had no gene match. CDR3 region: CASSLEPGGLQETQYF. The CDR3 DNA follows: TGCGCCAGCAGCTTGGAACCAGGGGGCCTCCAAGAGACCCAGTACTTC. The full variable domain, completed using reference TRBV5-1 and TRBJ2-5, is KAGVTQTPRYLIKTRGQQVTLSCSPISGHRSVSWYQQTPGQGLQFLFEYFSETQRNKGNFPGRFSGRQFSNSRSEMNVSTLELGDSALYLCASSLEPGGLQETQYFGPGTRLLVL.

This clonotype was detected ten times or more. CDR3 bases: TGCGCCAGCAGCCACCAACAGGGGTCGGAAGGCTACACCTTC. Its protein product is CASSHQQGSEGYTF. The gene calls are TRBV5-1 and TRBJ1-2, with 7 bases matching TRBD1. The CDR3 spans 14 residues. The J segment lost 8 bases and the V segment lost 4 bases, leaving 11 bases of the junction unmatched. Germline V gene data show CDR1 as SGHRS and CDR2 as YFSETQ.

This clonotype was counted a few times. The V and J genes are TRBV7-9 and TRBJ2-1; no reliable D call. Trimming shortened V by 2 bases and J by 12 bases, and 8 bases separated the two germline ends. Germline CDR1 is SEHNR and CDR2 is FQNEAQ (reference sequence). The CDR3 spans 11 residues. The CDR3 here is CASSLKVGQFF. The CDR3 nucleotides read TGTGCCAGCAGCTTAAAAGTGGGGCAGTTCTTC.

In this sample, this clonotype turned up many times. The gene calls are TRBV10-3 and TRBJ2-7, with D possibly being TRBD1 (5 bases). Germline V gene sequence: CDR1 ENHRY, CDR2 SYGVKD. Trimming cost V 0 bases and J 6 bases, with 12 bases left between them. The CDR3 totals 14 residues. Here the CDR3 reads CAISESRRQGEQYF. Here the CDR3 DNA reads TGTGCCATCAGTGAGTCGAGGCGTCAGGGCGAGCAGTACTTC.

This clonotype has a handful of counts. The chain has TRBV11-2 and TRBJ2-3; D may be TRBD1 (5 bases). CDR1 SGHAT and CDR2 FQNNGV come from the germline V gene. Trimming removed 8 bases at V and 12 bases at J, with 18 bases between. This CDR3 contains 12 residues. DNA for the CDR3: TGTGCCAGCCGACTCAGGGTTGCCCGTCAGTATTTT. It codes for CASRLRVARQYF. Drawing the rest from reference TRBV11-2 and TRBJ2-3, the complete variable domain is EAGVAQSPRYKIIEKRQSVAFWCNPISGHATLYWYQQILGQGPKLLIQFQNNGVVDDSQLPKDRFSAERLKGVDSTLKIQPAKLEDSAVYLCASRLRVARQYFGPGTRLTVL.

This clonotype was detected only a few times. The rearrangement joins TRBV6-2 or TRBV6-3 to TRBJ2-3, with 8 bases matching TRBD2. The CDR3 sequence is 16 residues long. V trimming: 4 bases; J trimming: 5 bases; junction bases outside the gene matches: 11. Germline V lookup: CDR1 MNHEY, CDR2 SVGEGT. The CDR3 loop is CASSFPGTSREDTQYF. The CDR3 region has the DNA TGTGCCAGCAGTTTTCCCGGGACTAGTCGGGAAGATACGCAGTATTTT.

This clonotype was counted only a few times. The gene calls are TRBV6-2 or TRBV6-3 and TRBJ2-7, with TRBD2 matching 7 bases. Germline CDR1 reads MNHEY; CDR2 reads SVGEGT. The CDR3 has 17 residues. With 5 bases clipped from V and 2 bases from J, the junction kept 15 bases outside the gene matches. Here the CDR3 reads CASSTPLGRANTYEQYF. CDR3 coding DNA: TGTGCCAGCAGTACGCCACTGGGGAGGGCCAACACCTACGAGCAGTACTTC.

There are many counts of this clonotype. The V call is TRBV7-9, the J call TRBJ2-7; the match to TRBD1 covers 7 bases. This CDR3 is built from 17 residues. Germline CDR1 SEHNR, CDR2 FQNEAQ (reference sequence). V shed 4 bases and J 2 bases; nucleotides not matched to a gene: 14. The CDR3 reads CASSSTPKGQPTYEQYF. DNA for the CDR3: TGTGCCAGCAGCTCGACACCAAAGGGACAGCCGACCTACGAGCAGTACTTC.

This clonotype was recorded a few times. This chain joins TRBV4-2 and TRBJ2-5, with a tentative D call TRBD2 (5 bases). The CDR3 sequence is 15 residues long. The V end lost 0 bases, the J end lost 4 bases, and 12 bases lay between the germline ends. Germline V gene lookup returns CDR1 LGHNA and CDR2 YNFKEQ. The CDR3 sequence: CASSQEYREGETQYF. CDR3 nucleotide sequence: TGTGCCAGCAGCCAAGAGTACAGAGAGGGAGAGACCCAGTACTTC.

This clonotype was picked up a small number of times. The chain has TRBV5-1 and TRBJ1-4; perhaps TRBD1 as D (5 bases). CDR1 and CDR2 from the germline V gene are SGHRS and YFSETQ. V was pared by 2 bases and J by 6 bases, with 17 bases between. The CDR3 length is 16 residues. CDR3 sequence reads: CASSLTNERGDEKLFF. The DNA for the CDR3 is TGCGCCAGCAGCTTAACGAACGAGAGGGGAGATGAAAAACTGTTTTTT.

This clonotype was counted only a few times. V is TRBV10-3 and J is TRBJ2-7, with 10 bases aligning to TRBD1. CDR1 ENHRY and CDR2 SYGVKD come from the germline V gene. This CDR3 comprises 16 residues. V shed 4 bases and J 5 bases; nucleotides not matched to a gene: 11. CDR3 sequence: CAISARPGQGTNEQYV. CDR3 bases: TGTGCCATCAGTGCGAGGCCGGGACAGGGGACTAACGAGCAGTACGTC.

J is TRBJ2-2 and V is TRBV5-1, with D unresolved. V lost 4 bases, J lost 3 bases, and 7 bases lay in between. The germline V gene has CDR1 SGHRS and CDR2 YFSETQ. The length of the CDR3 is 13 residues. CDR3 in DNA: TGCGCCAGCAGCCCGACCGACACCGGGGAGCTGTTTTTT. It yields the protein CASSPTDTGELFF.

In its sample, this clonotype was seen a few times. V is TRBV20-1 and J is TRBJ2-5; unclear D gene. V lost 3 bases and J lost 2, with 4 bases in between. The CDR3 has 11 amino acids. Germline V gene data show CDR1 as DFQATT and CDR2 as SNEGSKA (reference sequence). Written as DNA, the CDR3 is TGCAGTGCTAGGAAGCAAGAGACCCAGTACTTC. It yields the protein CSARKQETQYF.